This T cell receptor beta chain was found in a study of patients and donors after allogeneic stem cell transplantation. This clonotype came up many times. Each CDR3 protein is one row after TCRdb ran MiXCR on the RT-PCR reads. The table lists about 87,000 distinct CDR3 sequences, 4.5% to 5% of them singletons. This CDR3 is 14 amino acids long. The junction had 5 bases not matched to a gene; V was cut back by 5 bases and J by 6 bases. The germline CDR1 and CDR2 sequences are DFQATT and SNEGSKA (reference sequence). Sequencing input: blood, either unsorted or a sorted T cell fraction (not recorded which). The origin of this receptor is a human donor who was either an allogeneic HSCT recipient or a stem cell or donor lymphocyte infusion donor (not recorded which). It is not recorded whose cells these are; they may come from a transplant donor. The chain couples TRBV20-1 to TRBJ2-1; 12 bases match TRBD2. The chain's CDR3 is CSAPTSGSGNEQFF. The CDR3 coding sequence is TGCAGTGCTCCGACTAGCGGGAGCGGCAATGAGCAGTTCTTC.